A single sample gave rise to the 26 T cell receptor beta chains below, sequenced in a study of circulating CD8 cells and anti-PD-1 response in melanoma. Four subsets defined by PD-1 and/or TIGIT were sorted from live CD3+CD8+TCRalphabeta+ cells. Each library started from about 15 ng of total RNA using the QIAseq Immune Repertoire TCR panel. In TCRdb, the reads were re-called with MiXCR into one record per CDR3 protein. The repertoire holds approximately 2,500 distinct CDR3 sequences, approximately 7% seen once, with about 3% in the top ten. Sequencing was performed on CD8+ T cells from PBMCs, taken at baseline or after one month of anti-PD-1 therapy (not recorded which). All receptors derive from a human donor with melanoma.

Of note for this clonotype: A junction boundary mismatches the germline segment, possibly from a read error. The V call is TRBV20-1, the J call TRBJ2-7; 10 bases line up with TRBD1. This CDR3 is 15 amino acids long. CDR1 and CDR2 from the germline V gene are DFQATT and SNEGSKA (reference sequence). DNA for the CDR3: TGCAGTGCTGGAGAAGGTGGACAGGGGGCCTACGAGCAGTACTTC. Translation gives CSAGEGGQGAYEQYF.

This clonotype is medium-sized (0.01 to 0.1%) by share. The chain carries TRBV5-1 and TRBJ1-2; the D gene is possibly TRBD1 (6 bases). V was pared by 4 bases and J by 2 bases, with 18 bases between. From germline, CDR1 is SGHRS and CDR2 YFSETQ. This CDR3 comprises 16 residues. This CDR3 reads CASSPGEQGPNYGYTF. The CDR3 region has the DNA TGCGCCAGCAGCCCCGGAGAACAGGGACCAAACTATGGCTACACCTTC. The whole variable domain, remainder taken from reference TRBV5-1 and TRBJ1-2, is KAGVTQTPRYLIKTRGQQVTLSCSPISGHRSVSWYQQTPGQGLQFLFEYFSETQRNKGNFPGRFSGRQFSNSRSEMNVSTLELGDSALYLCASSPGEQGPNYGYTFGSGTRLTVV.

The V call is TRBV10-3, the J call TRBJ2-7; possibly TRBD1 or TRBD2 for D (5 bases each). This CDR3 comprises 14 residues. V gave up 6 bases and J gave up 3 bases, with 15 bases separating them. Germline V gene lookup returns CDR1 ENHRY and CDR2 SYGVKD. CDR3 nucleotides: TGTGCCATCAGGCCCGGGACGGGCAACTACGAGCAGTACTTC. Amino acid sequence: CAIRPGTGNYEQYF.

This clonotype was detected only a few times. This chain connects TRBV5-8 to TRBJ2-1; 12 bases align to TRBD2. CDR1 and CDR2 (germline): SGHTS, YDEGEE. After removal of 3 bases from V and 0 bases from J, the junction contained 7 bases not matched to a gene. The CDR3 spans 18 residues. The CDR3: CASSSTSGGLSSYNEQFF. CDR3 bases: TGTGCCAGCAGCTCGACTAGCGGGGGCCTGAGCTCCTACAATGAGCAGTTCTTC.

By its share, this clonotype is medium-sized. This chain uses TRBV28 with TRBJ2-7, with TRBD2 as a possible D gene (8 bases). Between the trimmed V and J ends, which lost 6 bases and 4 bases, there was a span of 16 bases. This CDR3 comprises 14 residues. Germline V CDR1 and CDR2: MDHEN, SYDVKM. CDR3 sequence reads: CASSDRAGGYEQYF. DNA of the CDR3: TGTGCCAGCAGCGACAGGGCGGGGGGATACGAGCAGTACTTC.

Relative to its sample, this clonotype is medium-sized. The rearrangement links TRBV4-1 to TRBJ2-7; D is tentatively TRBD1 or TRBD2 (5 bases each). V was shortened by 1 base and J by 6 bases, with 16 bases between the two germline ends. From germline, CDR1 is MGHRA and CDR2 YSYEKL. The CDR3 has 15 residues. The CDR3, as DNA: TGCGCCAGCAGCCAAGGGGATGCTTGGGACCTCGAGCAGTACTTC. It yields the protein CASSQGDAWDLEQYF.

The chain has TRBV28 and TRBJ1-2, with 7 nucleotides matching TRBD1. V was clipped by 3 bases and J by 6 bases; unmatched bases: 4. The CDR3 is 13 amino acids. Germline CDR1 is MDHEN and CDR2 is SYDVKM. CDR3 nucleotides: TGTGCCAGCAGTTTGACAGGGAGTGATGGCTACACCTTC. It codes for CASSLTGSDGYTF.

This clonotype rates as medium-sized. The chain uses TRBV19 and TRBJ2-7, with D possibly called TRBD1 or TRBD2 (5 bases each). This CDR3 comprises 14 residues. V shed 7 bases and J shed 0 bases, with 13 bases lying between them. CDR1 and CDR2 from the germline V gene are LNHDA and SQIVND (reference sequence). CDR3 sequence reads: CASTMSGASYEQYF. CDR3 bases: TGTGCCAGTACAATGTCCGGGGCCTCCTACGAGCAGTACTTC.

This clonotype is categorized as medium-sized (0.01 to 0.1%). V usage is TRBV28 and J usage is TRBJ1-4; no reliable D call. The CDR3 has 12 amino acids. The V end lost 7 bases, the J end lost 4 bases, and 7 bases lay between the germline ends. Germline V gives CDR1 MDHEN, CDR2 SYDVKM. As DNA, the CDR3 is TGTGCCAGCAATACCGGTAATGAAAAACTGTTTTTT. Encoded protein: CASNTGNEKLFF.

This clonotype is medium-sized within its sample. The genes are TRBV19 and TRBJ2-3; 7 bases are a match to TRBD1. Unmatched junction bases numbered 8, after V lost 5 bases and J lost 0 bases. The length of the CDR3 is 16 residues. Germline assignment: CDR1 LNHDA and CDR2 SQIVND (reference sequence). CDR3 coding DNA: TGTGCCAGTAGTCCCCTGGGACAGCAAAGCACAGATACGCAGTATTTT. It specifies CASSPLGQQSTDTQYF.

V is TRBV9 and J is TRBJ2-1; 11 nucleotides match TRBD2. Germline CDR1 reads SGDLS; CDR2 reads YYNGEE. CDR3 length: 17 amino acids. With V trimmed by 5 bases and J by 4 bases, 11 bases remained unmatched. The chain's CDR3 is CASSWTPTSGGYNEQFF. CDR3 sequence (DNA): TGTGCCAGCAGTTGGACCCCCACTAGCGGGGGTTACAATGAGCAGTTCTTC.

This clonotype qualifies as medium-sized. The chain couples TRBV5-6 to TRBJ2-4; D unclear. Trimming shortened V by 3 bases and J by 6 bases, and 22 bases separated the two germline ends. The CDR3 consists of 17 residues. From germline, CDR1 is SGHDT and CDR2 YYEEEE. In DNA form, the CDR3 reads TGTGCCAGCAGCTGGAACCTGAGGACGGGTCATGGAAACATTCAGTACTTC. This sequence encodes CASSWNLRTGHGNIQYF.

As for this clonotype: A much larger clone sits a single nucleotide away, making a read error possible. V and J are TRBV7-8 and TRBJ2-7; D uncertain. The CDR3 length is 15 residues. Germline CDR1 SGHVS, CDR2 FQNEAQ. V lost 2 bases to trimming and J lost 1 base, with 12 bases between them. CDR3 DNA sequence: TGTGCCAGCAGCTTAATGTCGGTGAGGTCCTACGAGCAGTACTTC. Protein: CASSLMSVRSYEQYF.

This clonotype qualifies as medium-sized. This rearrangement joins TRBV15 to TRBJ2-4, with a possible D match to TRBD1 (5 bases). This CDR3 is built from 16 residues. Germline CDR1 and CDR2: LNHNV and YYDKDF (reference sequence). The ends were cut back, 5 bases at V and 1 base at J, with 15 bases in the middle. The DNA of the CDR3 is TGTGCCACCAGCGGAAGACCCAGGGTGGCCAAAAACATTCAGTACTTC. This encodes CATSGRPRVAKNIQYF.

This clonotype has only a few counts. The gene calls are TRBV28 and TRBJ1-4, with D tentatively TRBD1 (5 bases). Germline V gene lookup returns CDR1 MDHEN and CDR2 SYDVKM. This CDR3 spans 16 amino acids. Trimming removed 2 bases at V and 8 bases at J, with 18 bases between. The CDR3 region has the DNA TGTGCCAGCAGTTTACCCGTCTCCACAGGTGCGGAAAAACTGTTTTTT. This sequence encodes CASSLPVSTGAEKLFF.

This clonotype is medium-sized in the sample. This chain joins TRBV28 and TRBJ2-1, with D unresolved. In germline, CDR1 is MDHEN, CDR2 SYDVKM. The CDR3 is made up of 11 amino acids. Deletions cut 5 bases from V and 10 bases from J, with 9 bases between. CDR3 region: CASSPRREQFF. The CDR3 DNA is TGTGCCAGCAGTCCGCGAAGGGAGCAGTTCTTC.

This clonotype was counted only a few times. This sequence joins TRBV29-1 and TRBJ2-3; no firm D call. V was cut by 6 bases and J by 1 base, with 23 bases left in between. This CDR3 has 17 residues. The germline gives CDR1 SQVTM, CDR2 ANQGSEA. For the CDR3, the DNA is TGCAGCGTCGCCCGACCGGACCGCGCTCGGGGCACAGATACGCAGTATTTT. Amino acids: CSVARPDRARGTDTQYF.

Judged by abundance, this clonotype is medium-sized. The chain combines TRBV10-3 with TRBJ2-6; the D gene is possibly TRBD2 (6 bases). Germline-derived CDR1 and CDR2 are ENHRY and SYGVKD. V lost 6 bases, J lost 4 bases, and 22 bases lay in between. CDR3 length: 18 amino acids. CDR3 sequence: CAIRPGLDVVSGANVLTF. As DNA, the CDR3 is TGTGCCATCAGACCGGGACTCGACGTGGTATCCGGGGCCAACGTCCTGACTTTC.

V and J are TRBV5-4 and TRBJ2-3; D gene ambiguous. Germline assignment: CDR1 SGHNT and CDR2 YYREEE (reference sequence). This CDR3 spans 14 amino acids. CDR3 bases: TGTGACGGCAGTCCAAAAGGCCTCACAGATACGCAGTATTTT. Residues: CDGSPKGLTDTQYF.

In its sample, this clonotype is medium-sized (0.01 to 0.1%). DNA of the CDR3: TGCAGTGCTCCGACTAGCGGGGGGTCCGCCCGAAACCCAGATACGCAGTATTTT. This gives the protein CSAPTSGGSARNPDTQYF. V gene TRBV20-1 combines with J gene TRBJ2-3, with 13 bases lining up with TRBD2. This CDR3 has 18 residues. The trim removed 5 bases at V and 4 bases at J, leaving 15 bases unmatched. Germline CDR1 reads DFQATT; CDR2 reads SNEGSKA (reference sequence).

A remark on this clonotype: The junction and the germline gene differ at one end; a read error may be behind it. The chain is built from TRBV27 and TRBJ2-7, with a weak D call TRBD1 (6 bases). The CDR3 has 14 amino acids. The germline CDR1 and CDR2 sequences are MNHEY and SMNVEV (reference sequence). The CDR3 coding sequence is TGTGCCGGCAGTTTAGCACAGGGCCCCTACGAGCAGTACTTC. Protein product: CAGSLAQGPYEQYF.

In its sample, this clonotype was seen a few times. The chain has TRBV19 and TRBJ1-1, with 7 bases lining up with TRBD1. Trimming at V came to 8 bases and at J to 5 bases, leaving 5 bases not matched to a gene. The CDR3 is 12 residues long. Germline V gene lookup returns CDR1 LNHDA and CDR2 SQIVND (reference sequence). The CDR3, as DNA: TGTGCCAGTTCCGCAGGGGGGACTGAAGCTTTCTTT. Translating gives CASSAGGTEAFF.

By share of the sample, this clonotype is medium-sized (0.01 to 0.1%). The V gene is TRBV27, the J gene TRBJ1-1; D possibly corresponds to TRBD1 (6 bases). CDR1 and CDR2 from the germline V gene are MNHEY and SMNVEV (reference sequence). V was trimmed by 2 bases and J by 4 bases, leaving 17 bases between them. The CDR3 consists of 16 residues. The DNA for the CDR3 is TGTGCCAGCAGTTTACTGAGGACAGCAGGCAGCACTGAAGCTTTCTTT. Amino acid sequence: CASSLLRTAGSTEAFF.

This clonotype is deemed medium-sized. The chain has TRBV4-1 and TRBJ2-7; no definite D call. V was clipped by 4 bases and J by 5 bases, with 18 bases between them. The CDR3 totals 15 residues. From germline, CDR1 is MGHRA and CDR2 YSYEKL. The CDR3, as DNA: TGCGCCAGCAGCCCATCTCCGACGGAGAGGAACGAGCAGTACTTC. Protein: CASSPSPTERNEQYF.

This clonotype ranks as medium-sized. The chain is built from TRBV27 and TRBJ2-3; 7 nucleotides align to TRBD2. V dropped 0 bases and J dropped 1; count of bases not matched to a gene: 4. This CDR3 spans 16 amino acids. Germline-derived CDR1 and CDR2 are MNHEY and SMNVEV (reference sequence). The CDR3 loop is CASSLSGRGGTDTQYF. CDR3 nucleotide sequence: TGTGCCAGCAGTTTATCGGGACGGGGGGGCACAGATACGCAGTATTTT.

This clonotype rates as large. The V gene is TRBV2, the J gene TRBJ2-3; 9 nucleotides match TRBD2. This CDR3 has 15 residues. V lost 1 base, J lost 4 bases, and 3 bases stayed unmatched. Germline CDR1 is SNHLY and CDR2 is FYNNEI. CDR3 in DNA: TGTGCCAGCAGTGAAGTTAGCGGGGGCCCAGATACGCAGTATTTT. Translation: CASSEVSGGPDTQYF.